These T cell receptor beta chains were read from a single sample in a study of blood T cell repertoires in COVID-19. Only in-frame clones appear in the TCRdb table, and some are missing; sequencing was by immunoSEQ multiplex PCR. The sample consists of 150,000 to 200,000 clones, around 80% of them appearing once. Sequenced material: PBMCs or T cells enriched from blood (not recorded which). Receptor source: a woman in her sixties who had recovered from COVID-19. Each CDR3 is given with its conserved first and last residue.

>TRBV18|TRBJ2-7
CASSPIQGKYEQYF
>TRBV5-4|TRBJ2-3
CASASRPGASSTDTQYF
>TRBV19|TRBJ2-3
CASSMGLAGGVTQYF
>TRBV19|TRBJ2-7
CASSTRSQGVHEQYF
>TRBV7-9|TRBJ2-1
CASSLLGGSYNEQFF
>TRBV5-1|TRBJ2-1
CASSLLGASSYNEQFF
>TRBV5-1|TRBJ2-5
CASSQQGGVETQYF
>TRBV5-1|TRBJ2-3
CASSPGQGGDTQYF
>TRBV5-1|TRBJ2-7
CASSLVGTGGIEQYF
>TRBV11-2|TRBJ1-4
CASSATREKLFF
>TRBV6-1|TRBJ1-2
CASSEEGTYGYTF
>TRBV5-1|TRBJ2-3
CASCPVALAGVDTQYF
>TRBV27|TRBJ1-6
CASSRVPGQGLASPLHF
>TRBV11-2|TRBJ1-2
CASSLEPGGYGYTF
>TRBV6-5|TRBJ1-2
CASSPGQGHGYTF
>TRBV5-1|TRBJ1-1
CASIAGTARNTEAFF
>TRBV5-1|TRBJ1-1
CASSSHPGAQPSGAFF
>TRBV11-2|TRBJ2-4
CASSLRTGRETRGKNIQYF
>TRBV5-1|TRBJ1-5
CASSEGTNSNQPQHF
>TRBV28|TRBJ1-6
CASIGSGQGAGSPLHF
>TRBV29-1|TRBJ2-3
CSVLLAGAGGAPDTQYF
>TRBV27|TRBJ2-7
CASSLPNSYEQYF
>TRBV5-5|TRBJ1-3
CASRPGGQVSGNTIYF
>TRBV7-6|TRBJ2-2
CASSLGQGRNTGELFF
>TRBV6-5|TRBJ2-4
CASSYSDSLAKNIQYF
>TRBV6-5|TRBJ2-7
CASRVDRGLYEQYF
>TRBV9|TRBJ1-3
CASSVGSQGPGNTIYF
>TRBV5-4|TRBJ1-3
CASSPVRESGNTIYF
>TRBV6-6|TRBJ1-6
CAGGTGSNSPLHF
>TRBV11-2|TRBJ1-1
CASSLGAANTEAFF
>TRBV5-5|TRBJ1-2
CASTPRQGVDGYTF
>TRBV7-9|TRBJ1-4
CASSLGTGEKLFF
>TRBV5-1|TRBJ1-2
CASSLENSYGYTF
>TRBV6-5|TRBJ1-3
CASKPGQALGNTIYF
>TRBV24-1|TRBJ2-5
CATSDPYLRETQYF
>TRBV9|TRBJ2-3
CASSVAPGLAESTDTQYF
>TRBV19|TRBJ2-7
CASGTGIYEQYF
>TRBV4-1|TRBJ1-3
CASSQFPGQGRNTIYF
>TRBV18|TRBJ1-6
CASSPGQGLINSPLHF
>TRBV28|TRBJ2-2
CASLTTTGELFF
>TRBV11-2|TRBJ1-4
CASSSEGGEKLFF
>TRBV9|TRBJ2-2
CASSLRGQAQTGELFF
>TRBV29-1|TRBJ1-2
CSVEEGAYGYTF
>TRBV30|TRBJ1-1
CAWRSSVSQGGAFF
>TRBV3-1/TRBV3-2|TRBJ2-7
CASSQWRSYEQYF
>TRBV21-1|TRBJ1-5
CASRFRDTPILPQHF
>TRBV19|TRBJ1-3
CASTPGGTVGNTIYF
>TRBV19|TRBJ2-4
CASSETGVNIQYF
>TRBV10-3|TRBJ1-1
CAIRTGGAEAFF
>TRBV3-1/TRBV3-2|TRBJ1-1
CASTQAGEAFF
>TRBV5-4|TRBJ2-7
CASSLLGQGYEQYF
>TRBV6-4|TRBJ2-2
CASSELVADPTGELFF